These T cell receptor beta chains were read from a single sample in a study of CD8 T cells in Susac syndrome. TCRdb used MiXCR to reprocess the immunoSEQ multiplex PCR reads, holding one entry per CDR3 protein. This sample has roughly 80,000 distinct CDR3 sequences, with 90% to 95% found just once. Material for sequencing was CD8+ T cells from PBMCs. Receptors were obtained from a human donor with multiple sclerosis. Both conserved end residues are trimmed from each CDR3.

>TRBV27|11|TRBJ1-2
ASSLSGTDART
>TRBV7-2|15|TRBJ2-1
ASSLTGGLVPYNEQF
>TRBV13|14|TRBJ2-7
ASSPSGLVSLYEQY
>TRBV19|17|TRBJ2-1
ASSIGPAGGGPRLNEQF
>TRBV19|13|TRBJ2-1
ASTNTSGRVHEQF
>TRBV19|13|TRBJ2-7
ASSRGLAFSYEQY
>TRBV7-9|11|TRBJ1-1
ASSGGGGTEAF
>TRBV5-4|11|TRBJ1-5
ASSLEGSEPQH
>TRBV20-1|11|TRBJ2-7
SAKDRTHYEQY
>TRBV6-2/TRBV6-3|12|TRBJ1-5
ASGGTYSNQPQH
>TRBV27|15|TRBJ2-5
ASSIQRGLAGGETQY
>TRBV5-6|13|TRBJ2-2
ASSATGLGTGELF
>TRBV27|11|TRBJ2-7
ASSPSVSREQY
>TRBV3-1|13|TRBJ1-4
ASSQERRTNEKLF
>TRBV27|14|TRBJ2-5
ASSTREYGVQETQY
>TRBV7-9|11|TRBJ2-5
ASSSGIQETQY
>TRBV6-5|13|TRBJ2-1
ASSYQRLDDNEQF
>TRBV2|12|TRBJ2-2
ASSPGTGYGELF
>TRBV29-1|15|TRBJ2-1
SLLPGAAAASYNEQF
>TRBV7-6|15|TRBJ1-3
ASSFFPDSEPGNTIY
>TRBV6-5|13|TRBJ2-1
ASSSGGRVYNEQF
>TRBV6-5|12|TRBJ1-2
ASSYYPGADGYT
>TRBV9|11|TRBJ1-1
ASSSGVSTEAF
>TRBV21-1|8|TRBJ2-5
ASIGTPPY
>TRBV10-3|11|TRBJ1-2
AIRPLINYGYT
>TRBV2|14|TRBJ2-5
ASSPSGPSGWETQY
>TRBV19|14|TRBJ2-3
ASSTTGTSFPDTQY
>TRBV6-1|11|TRBJ2-1
ASTPGVANEQF
>TRBV28|14|TRBJ1-5
ASSPEPGHQNQPQH
>TRBV12-3/TRBV12-4|13|TRBJ2-1
ASSAGTGVYNEQF
>TRBV6-2/TRBV6-3|11|TRBJ2-7
ASSYATYYEQY
>TRBV13|13|TRBJ1-1
ASSLFGTGRNEAF
>TRBV7-3|17|TRBJ2-6
ASSKFPGTMGSGANVLT
>TRBV7-9|11|TRBJ2-7
ASTTSESYEQY
>TRBV19|10|TRBJ2-1
ASRTGTNEQF
>TRBV20-1|11|TRBJ2-1
SAERDEYNEQF
>TRBV2|9|TRBJ1-1
ASQGPTEAF
>TRBV11-2|12|TRBJ2-7
ASSSPRDFYEQY
>TRBV19|12|TRBJ1-1
ASSVQGRNTEAF
>TRBV13|13|TRBJ2-1
ASSYRAGLYNEQF